This TCR beta chain is drawn from a study of T cell responses to AZD1222 COVID-19 vaccine. Profiled with immunoSEQ multiplex PCR; TCRdb holds only in-frame clones, not every one. The table shows 140,000 or so clones, with around 88% occurring only once. The CDR3 consists of 15 residues. The germline V gene has CDR1 SGHTS and CDR2 YDEGEE. The V end lost 0 bases, the J end lost 2 bases, and 9 bases lay between the germline ends. The origin of this receptor is an adult in good health. The chain is built from TRBV5-8 and TRBJ1-3; D is unresolved. This sample comprised peripheral blood, obtained on day 0 of AZD1222 vaccination. This CDR3 is CASSLVLGAGNTIYF. The CDR3 bases are TGTGCCAGCAGCTTGGTTTTAGGAGCTGGAAACACCATATATTTT.